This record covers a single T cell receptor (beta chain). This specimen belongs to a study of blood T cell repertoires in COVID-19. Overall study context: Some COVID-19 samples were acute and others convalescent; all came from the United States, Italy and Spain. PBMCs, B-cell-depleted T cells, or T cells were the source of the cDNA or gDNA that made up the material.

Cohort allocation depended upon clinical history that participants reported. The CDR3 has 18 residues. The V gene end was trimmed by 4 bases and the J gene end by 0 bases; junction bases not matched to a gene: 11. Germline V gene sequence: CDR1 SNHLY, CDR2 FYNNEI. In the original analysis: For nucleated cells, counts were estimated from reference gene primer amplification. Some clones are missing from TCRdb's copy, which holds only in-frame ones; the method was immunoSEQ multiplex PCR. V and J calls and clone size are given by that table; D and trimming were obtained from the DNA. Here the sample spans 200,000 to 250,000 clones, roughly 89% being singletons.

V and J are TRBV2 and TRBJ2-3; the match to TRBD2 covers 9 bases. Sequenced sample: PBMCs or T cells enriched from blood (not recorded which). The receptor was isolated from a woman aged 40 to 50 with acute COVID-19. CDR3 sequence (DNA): TGTGCCAGCAGTGGGTTTCGCGGGGGGGTCGCTAGCACAGATACGCAGTATTTT. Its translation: CASSGFRGGVASTDTQYF.